This T cell receptor beta chain was profiled in a study of cytomegalovirus exposure and HLA in healthy donors. Germline V gene sequence: CDR1 SGHNT, CDR2 YYREEE (reference sequence). The CDR3 loop spans 16 amino acids. The V segment lost 0 bases and the J segment 3 bases; nucleotides outside the gene matches: 9. Findings and caveats of the study: Within the 130 or so validation repertoires, first-cohort TCR clusters tended to co-occur, according to a later analysis. For most TCR sequences rarity was the rule, although some public TCRs occurred in many donors. According to the study, 180 or so TCR beta chains were cytomegalovirus-associated.

A roughly 120-subject validation cohort, separate from the roughly 670-subject first cohort, supplied the donors. As for this clone: What it binds is unknown.

Profiling relied on immunoSEQ multiplex PCR, and the TCRdb table lists in-frame clones only, not all of them. This sample has roughly 68,000 clones; roughly 95% occur once, and the top ten carry about 2.4%. This chain links TRBV5-4 with TRBJ2-7; TRBD1 matches 7 bases. The specimen was PBMCs. This clonotype was sampled from a man aged 18 to 35 in good health and CMV-seronegative. The CDR3 loop is CASSLVLGQHFYEQYF. The CDR3, as DNA: TGTGCCAGCAGCTTGGTCCTGGGACAGCACTTCTACGAGCAGTACTTC.